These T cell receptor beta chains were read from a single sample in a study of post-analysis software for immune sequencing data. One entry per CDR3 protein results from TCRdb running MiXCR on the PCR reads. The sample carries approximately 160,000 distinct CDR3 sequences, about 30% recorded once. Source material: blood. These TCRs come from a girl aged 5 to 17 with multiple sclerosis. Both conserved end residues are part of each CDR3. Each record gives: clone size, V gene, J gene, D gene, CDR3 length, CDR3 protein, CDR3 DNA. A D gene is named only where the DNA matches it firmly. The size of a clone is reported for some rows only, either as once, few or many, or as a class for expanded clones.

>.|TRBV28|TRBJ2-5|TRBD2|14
CASSRSGKGETQYF
TGTGCCAGCAGCCGTAGCGGGAAGGGAGAGACCCAGTACTTC
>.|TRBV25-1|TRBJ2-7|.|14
CASREYSGSYEQYF
TGTGCCAGCAGGGAGTATAGCGGTTCCTACGAGCAGTACTTC
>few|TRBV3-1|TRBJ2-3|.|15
CASSQDWDRPDTQYF
TGTGCCAGCAGCCAAGATTGGGACCGCCCGGATACGCAGTATTTT
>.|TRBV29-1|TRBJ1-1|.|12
CSVGQTNTEAFF
TGCAGCGTAGGACAGACGAACACTGAAGCTTTCTTT
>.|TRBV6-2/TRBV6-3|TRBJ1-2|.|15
CASKAEGGGNYGYTF
TGTGCCAGCAAGGCCGAGGGTGGGGGGAACTATGGCTACACCTTC
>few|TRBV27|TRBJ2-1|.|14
CASSLFATYNEQFF
TGTGCCAGCAGTTTGTTTGCTACCTACAATGAGCAGTTCTTC
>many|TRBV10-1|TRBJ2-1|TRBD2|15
CASSDLGLAYNEQFF
TGCGCCAGCAGTGATTTGGGACTAGCCTACAATGAGCAGTTCTTC
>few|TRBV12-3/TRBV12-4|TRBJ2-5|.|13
CASSFSIWETQYF
TGTGCCAGCAGTTTTTCGATTTGGGAGACCCAGTACTTC
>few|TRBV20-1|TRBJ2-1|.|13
CSARTTPYNEQFF
TGCAGTGCTAGAACGACTCCCTACAATGAGCAGTTCTTC
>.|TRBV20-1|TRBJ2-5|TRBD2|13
CSAPRTREETQYF
TGCAGTGCTCCACGGACTAGGGAAGAGACCCAGTACTTC
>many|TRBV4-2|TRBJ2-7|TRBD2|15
CASSQDLSGMYEQYF
TGTGCCAGCAGCCAAGATTTGAGCGGGATGTACGAGCAGTACTTC
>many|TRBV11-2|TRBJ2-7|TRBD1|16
CASSLIYPDRGHEQYF
TGTGCCAGCAGCTTAATTTATCCGGACAGGGGCCACGAGCAGTACTTC
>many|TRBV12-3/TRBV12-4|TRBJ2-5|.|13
CASSPPGEETQYF
TGTGCCAGCAGCCCACCCGGAGAAGAGACCCAGTACTTC
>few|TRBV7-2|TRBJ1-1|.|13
CASSLWEITEAFF
TGTGCCAGCAGCTTATGGGAGATCACTGAAGCTTTCTTT
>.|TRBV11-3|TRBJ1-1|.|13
CASSWTAGTEAFF
TGTGCCAGCTCCTGGACAGCAGGCACTGAAGCTTTCTTT
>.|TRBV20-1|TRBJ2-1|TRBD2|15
CSAQRTSGRLNEQFF
TGCAGTGCGCAAAGGACTAGCGGGAGGTTGAATGAGCAGTTCTTC
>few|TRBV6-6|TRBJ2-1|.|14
CASRRQKIFDEQFF
TGTGCCAGCAGACGACAGAAGATCTTCGATGAGCAGTTCTTC
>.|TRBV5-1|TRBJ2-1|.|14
CASRQDSTYNEQFF
TGCGCCAGCAGGCAGGACTCGACCTACAATGAGCAGTTCTTC
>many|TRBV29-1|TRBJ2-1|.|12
CSVFIRGNEQFF
TGCAGCGTTTTCATAAGGGGTAATGAGCAGTTCTTC
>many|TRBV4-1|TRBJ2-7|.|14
CASSPLLDPYEQYF
TGCGCCAGCAGCCCCCTCCTCGATCCCTACGAGCAGTACTTC
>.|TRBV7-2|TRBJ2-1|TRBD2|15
CASTPSGGGLNEQFF
TGTGCCAGCACACCATCAGGCGGGGGATTAAATGAGCAGTTCTTC
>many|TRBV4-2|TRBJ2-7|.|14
CASSAHTTSSEQYF
TGTGCCAGCAGCGCACATACTACTAGCTCCGAGCAGTACTTC
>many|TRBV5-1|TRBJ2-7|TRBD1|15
CASTYGDSGSYEQYF
TGCGCCAGCACTTACGGGGACAGTGGATCCTACGAGCAGTACTTC
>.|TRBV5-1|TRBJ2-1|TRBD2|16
CASSLVPTSGSNEQFF
TGCGCCAGCAGCTTGGTACCGACTAGCGGGAGCAATGAGCAGTTCTTC
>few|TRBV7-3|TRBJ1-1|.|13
CASSLRRETEAFF
TGTGCCAGCAGCTTAAGACGAGAAACTGAAGCTTTCTTT
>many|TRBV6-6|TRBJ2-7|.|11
CASTRSYEQYF
TGTGCCAGCACAAGATCCTACGAGCAGTACTTC
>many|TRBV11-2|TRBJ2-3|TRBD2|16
CASSSPGLVGADTQYF
TGTGCCAGCAGCTCTCCGGGACTAGTTGGTGCAGATACGCAGTATTTT
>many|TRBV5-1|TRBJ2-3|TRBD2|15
CASSANSGVADTQYF
TGCGCCAGCAGCGCCAATAGCGGGGTGGCAGATACGCAGTATTTT
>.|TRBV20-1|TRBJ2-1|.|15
CSARGAAGTYNEQFF
TGCAGTGCTAGAGGTGCTGCTGGCACCTACAATGAGCAGTTCTTC
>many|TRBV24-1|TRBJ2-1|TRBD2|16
CATSDSNQRGINEQFF
TGTGCCACCAGTGATTCTAACCAGCGGGGTATCAATGAGCAGTTCTTC
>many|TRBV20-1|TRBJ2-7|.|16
CSASFKRTSLSREQYF
TGCAGTGCTAGCTTTAAAAGGACTTCCCTCTCGAGGGAGCAGTACTTC
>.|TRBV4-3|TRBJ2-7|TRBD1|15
CASSQSGQGVGEQYF
TGCGCCAGCAGCCAGTCAGGACAGGGGGTTGGTGAGCAGTACTTC
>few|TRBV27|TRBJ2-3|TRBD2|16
CASSSSLAGGPDTQYF
TGTGCCAGCAGTTCGAGTCTAGCGGGAGGGCCAGATACGCAGTATTTT
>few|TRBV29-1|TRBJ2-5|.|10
CSVAEETQYF
TGCAGCGTAGCAGAAGAGACCCAGTACTTC
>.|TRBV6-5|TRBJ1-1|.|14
CASSKTQGMTEAFF
TGTGCCAGCAGTAAAACACAGGGTATGACTGAAGCTTTCTTT
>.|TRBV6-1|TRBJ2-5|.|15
CASSLFSSRKETQYF
TGTGCCAGCAGTTTATTTTCGTCTAGGAAAGAGACCCAGTACTTC
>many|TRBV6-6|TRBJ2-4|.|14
CASSSLLRGNIQYF
TGTGCCAGCAGTTCCCTCCTTCGGGGGAACATTCAGTACTTC
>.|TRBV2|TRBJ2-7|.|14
CARSSLLGSNEQYF
TGTGCCAGGTCGAGCTTGTTGGGGTCGAACGAGCAGTACTTC
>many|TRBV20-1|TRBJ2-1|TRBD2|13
CSARLAGVKEQFF
TGCAGTGCTAGACTAGCGGGAGTAAAGGAGCAGTTCTTC
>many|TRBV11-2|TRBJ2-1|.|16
CASSPNSGDSYNEQFF
TGTGCCAGCAGCCCGAACTCCGGAGACTCCTACAATGAGCAGTTCTTC
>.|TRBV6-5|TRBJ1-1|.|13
CASSYQGISEAFF
TGTGCCAGCAGTTACCAGGGGATATCAGAAGCTTTCTTT
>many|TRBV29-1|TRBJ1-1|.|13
CSVEGPLNTEAFF
TGCAGCGTTGAAGGGCCTCTGAACACTGAAGCTTTCTTT
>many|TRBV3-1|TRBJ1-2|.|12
CASSGSNNGYTF
TGTGCCAGCAGTGGGAGTAACAATGGCTACACCTTC
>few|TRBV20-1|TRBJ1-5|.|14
CSARVWGGNQPQHF
TGCAGTGCTAGAGTTTGGGGGGGCAATCAGCCCCAGCATTTT
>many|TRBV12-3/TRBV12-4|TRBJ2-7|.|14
CASSISGRYYEQYF
TGTGCCAGCAGCATCTCAGGGCGTTACTACGAGCAGTACTTC
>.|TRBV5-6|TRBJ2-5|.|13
CASSFTGRETQYF
TGTGCCAGCAGCTTCACAGGCAGGGAGACCCAGTACTTC
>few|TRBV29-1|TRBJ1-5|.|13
CSVGRLGNQPQHF
TGCAGCGTCGGCAGGCTGGGGAATCAGCCCCAGCATTTT
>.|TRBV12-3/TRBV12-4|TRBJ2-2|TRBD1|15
CASLDRETNTGELFF
TGTGCCAGCCTGGACAGGGAGACGAACACCGGGGAGCTGTTTTTT